Below, 15 T cell receptor beta chains from the same sample are listed, as sequenced in a study of cytomegalovirus exposure and HLA in healthy donors. PCR employed 60 Vbeta and 13 Jbeta primers. Sequenced by immunoSEQ multiplex PCR; TCRdb stores in-frame clones only, minus some. The table records around 130,000 clones, 80% to 85% of them present only once. Sequences were obtained from PBMCs. These receptors were taken from a female donor in good health and CMV-seronegative.

The rearrangement links TRBV18 to TRBJ1-1; TRBD1 aligns across 8 bases. The CDR3 sequence is 12 residues long. V was clipped by 4 bases and J by 8 bases; unmatched bases: 3. Per germline, CDR1 KGHSH and CDR2 LQKENI. CDR3: CASSLDRGEAFF. CDR3 DNA sequence: TGTGCCAGCTCACTCGACAGGGGAGAAGCTTTCTTT.

V is TRBV6-5 and J is TRBJ1-2; TRBD1 is a possible D gene (5 bases). Trimming took 10 bases from V and 5 from J, leaving 20 bases between them. This CDR3 comprises 14 residues. Germline V gene data show CDR1 as MNHEY and CDR2 as SVGAGI. The CDR3 sequence: CATQNRNAGYGYTF. The CDR3 nucleotides are TGTGCCACGCAAAACAGGAACGCAGGATATGGCTACACCTTC.

The chain uses TRBV5-6 and TRBJ2-7, with 10 bases fitting TRBD2. CDR3 size: 17 residues. CDR1 SGHDT and CDR2 YYEEEE come from the germline V gene. The V and J ends lost 2 bases and 3 bases, in that order; junction bases with no gene match: 11. CDR3 DNA sequence: TGTGCCAGCAGCTTCTTTGGGGCTAGCGGGAGATTCTACGAGCAGTACTTC. It translates to CASSFFGASGRFYEQYF. The full variable domain, in which reference TRBV5-6 and TRBJ2-7 provide the parts outside the CDR3, is DAGVTQSPTHLIKTRGQQVTLRCSPKSGHDTVSWYQQALGQGPQFIFQYYEEEERQRGNFPDRFSGHQFPNYSSELNVNALLLGDSALYLCASSFFGASGRFYEQYFGPGTRLTVT.

The chain recombines TRBV28 with TRBJ2-4, with 7 bases identical to TRBD2. The CDR3 runs to 15 residues. The germline CDR1 and CDR2 sequences are MDHEN and SYDVKM. V gave up 3 bases and J gave up 5 bases; unmatched junction bases: 7. The CDR3: CASSLGGLVENIQYF. The CDR3 region has the DNA TGTGCCAGCAGTTTGGGAGGGCTTGTCGAAAACATTCAGTACTTC.

V is TRBV28 and J is TRBJ1-5, with unresolved D. V dropped 9 bases and J dropped 3 bases, with 9 bases sitting between them. The germline gives CDR1 MDHEN, CDR2 SYDVKM. The CDR3 covers 12 residues. This CDR3 reads CASTRTNQPQHF. The CDR3 DNA sequence: TGTGCCAGTACAAGAACCAATCAGCCCCAGCATTTT.

This clone was counted only a few times. The chain uses TRBV29-1 and TRBJ2-2, with D unresolved. Germline V CDR1 and CDR2: SQVTM, ANQGSEA. V was clipped by 6 bases and J by 7 bases, with 12 bases between them. The CDR3 contains 12 residues. CDR3: CSVARLGGELFF. CDR3 nucleotide sequence: TGCAGCGTGGCCAGGTTGGGCGGGGAGCTGTTTTTT.

The V gene is TRBV7-8, the J gene TRBJ2-2; D is unresolved. Per germline, CDR1 SGHVS and CDR2 FQNEAQ. There are 13 residues in the CDR3. V lost 5 bases and J lost 4, with 8 bases in between. The CDR3 nucleotides read TGTGCCAGCAGCCCCCGTTCCACCGGGGAGCTGTTTTTT. It translates to CASSPRSTGELFF.

V gene TRBV4-2 combines with J gene TRBJ2-7; TRBD2 might be the D (6 bases). The CDR3 loop spans 19 amino acids. V lost 3 bases to trimming and J lost 0 bases, with 24 bases between them. Germline loops: CDR1 LGHNA, CDR2 YNFKEQ. CDR3 sequence reads: CASSHGRDRGSRYSYEQYF. As DNA, the CDR3 is TGTGCCAGCAGCCACGGTCGGGACCGGGGGTCCCGGTACTCCTACGAGCAGTACTTC.

V is TRBV7-8 and J is TRBJ2-7; the D gene is possibly TRBD2 (5 bases). From germline, CDR1 is SGHVS and CDR2 FQNEAQ. The CDR3 is 14 amino acids. V lost 1 base to trimming and J lost 5 bases, with 12 bases between them. Here the CDR3 DNA reads TGTGCCAGCAGCTTAGTTGGGAGATCCGACGAGCAGTACTTC. This codes for CASSLVGRSDEQYF.

The chain has TRBV5-6 and TRBJ2-5, with 10 bases matching TRBD2. Germline trimming cut 2 bases from V and 5 bases from J; bases unmatched to any gene: 6. The CDR3 sequence is 15 residues long. Germline V gene lookup returns CDR1 SGHDT and CDR2 YYEEEE. The CDR3 nucleotides are TGTGCCAGCAGCTTTTTAGGAGCGGGAGGGGAGACCCAGTACTTC. Translated: CASSFLGAGGETQYF.

This rearrangement joins TRBV9 to TRBJ2-3; 11 nucleotides line up with TRBD2. The V segment lost 6 bases and the J segment 4 bases; nucleotides outside the gene matches: 4. The CDR3 contains 14 residues. The germline CDR1 and CDR2 sequences are SGDLS and YYNGEE. The CDR3 reads CASTLTSGADTQYF. The CDR3 DNA follows: TGTGCCAGCACCCTGACTAGCGGGGCAGATACGCAGTATTTT.

V is TRBV27 and J is TRBJ2-1, with TRBD2 matching 10 bases. Unmatched junction bases numbered 3, after V lost 3 bases and J lost 1 base. The CDR3 extends over 16 amino acids. The V gene's germline CDR1 is MNHEY and CDR2 SMNVEV (reference sequence). The CDR3 DNA reads as TGTGCCAGCAGTTTCCTAGCGGGAGAGTCCTACAATGAGCAGTTCTTC. Its protein product is CASSFLAGESYNEQFF.

The chain has TRBV29-1 and TRBJ2-2, with 12 bases that match TRBD2. Germline loops: CDR1 SQVTM, CDR2 ANQGSEA. The CDR3 contains 14 residues. J lost 6 bases, V lost 1 base, and 0 bases had no gene match. The DNA of the CDR3 is TGCAGCGTTGAAGGGACTAGCGGGGCCGGGGAGCTGTTTTTT. Protein sequence: CSVEGTSGAGELFF.

The rearrangement uses TRBV16 and TRBJ1-2; the D gene is possibly TRBD1 (6 bases). The V and J ends lost 6 bases and 4 bases respectively, with 15 bases between them. CDR1 and CDR2 (germline): KGHSY, FQNENV. This CDR3 has 14 amino acids. This chain's CDR3 is CASRPDRSPYGYTF. The CDR3 DNA sequence: TGTGCCAGCAGACCCGACAGGAGCCCCTATGGCTACACCTTC.

The rearrangement joins TRBV18 to TRBJ2-3; possible D gene TRBD2, 5 bases. V dropped 1 base and J dropped 2 bases, with 7 bases sitting between them. From germline, CDR1 is KGHSH and CDR2 LQKENI. This CDR3 has 14 amino acids. Written as DNA, the CDR3 is TGTGCCAGCTCACCACGGGAGTCCACAGATACGCAGTATTTT. It encodes CASSPRESTDTQYF.